Listed here are 27 T cell receptor beta chains from one sample, sequenced in a study of blood T cell repertoires in COVID-19. The method was immunoSEQ multiplex PCR; TCRdb's version includes in-frame clones alone and lacks a portion of them. This table holds roughly 170,000 clones, approximately 84% found once. Sequencing was done on a sample of PBMCs or T cells enriched from blood (not recorded which). The receptors come from a middle-aged woman with acute COVID-19.

The sample holds many counts of this clone. The chain has TRBV2 and TRBJ1-1, with 8 bases that match TRBD1. This CDR3 is built from 15 residues. J was trimmed by 5 bases and V by 1 base; bases with no gene match: 6. Per germline, CDR1 SNHLY and CDR2 FYNNEI. The DNA of the CDR3 is TGTGCCAGCAGTGAAGACAGGGGGACTCTTACTGAAGCTTTCTTT. It is translated as CASSEDRGTLTEAFF.

The chain links TRBV30 to TRBJ1-6; D is uncertain. V was cut by 2 bases and J by 8 bases, with 10 bases left in between. Germline lookup yields CDR1 GTSNPN and CDR2 SVGIG (reference sequence). This CDR3 has 13 amino acids. CDR3 loop: CAWSPGVYSPLHF. CDR3 nucleotide sequence: TGTGCCTGGAGTCCGGGAGTATATTCACCCCTCCACTTT.

V is TRBV6-5 and J is TRBJ1-1; 10 bases agree with TRBD1. The germline gives CDR1 MNHEY, CDR2 SVGAGI. Germline trimming cut 9 bases from V and 6 bases from J; bases unmatched to any gene: 10. This CDR3 is 14 amino acids long. The CDR3 sequence is CASCRDRGVAEAFF. In DNA, the CDR3 is TGTGCCAGTTGCCGGGACAGGGGAGTAGCTGAAGCTTTCTTT.

The chain employs TRBV5-1 and TRBJ2-3, with 10 bases fitting TRBD2. Germline V gives CDR1 SGHRS, CDR2 YFSETQ. This CDR3 comprises 16 residues. The V segment lost 3 bases and the J segment 1 base; nucleotides outside the gene matches: 5. DNA for the CDR3: TGCGCCAGCAGCTCGAGCGGGAGGGCCCGCACAGATACGCAGTATTTT. This encodes CASSSSGRARTDTQYF.

This clone was picked up one time. The V gene is TRBV14, the J gene TRBJ2-1; 7 positions agree with TRBD2. The germline CDR1 and CDR2 sequences are SGHDN and FVKESK. The CDR3 runs 15 residues. The junction had 12 bases not matched to a gene; V was cut back by 6 bases and J by 7 bases. The DNA for the CDR3 is TGTGCCAGCAGTGGAGCGGGATGGCGGGGAAATGAGCAGTTCTTC. This gives the protein CASSGAGWRGNEQFF.

About this clone: A junction boundary mismatches the germline segment, possibly from a read error. The gene calls are TRBV6-1 and TRBJ2-6; D gene uncertain. Germline CDR1 is MNHNS and CDR2 is SASEGT. This CDR3 has 15 residues. CDR3 amino acids: CASREDTSGANVLTF. CDR3 DNA: TGTGCCAGCAGGGAAGACACCTCTGGGGCCAACGTCCTGACTTTC.

The rearrangement joins TRBV19 to TRBJ2-2, with TRBD2 identical over 14 bases. V trimming: 5 bases; J trimming: 0 bases; junction bases outside the gene matches: 5. Germline values: CDR1 LNHDA, CDR2 SQIVND (reference sequence). This CDR3 contains 18 residues. CDR3 protein: CASSPGLAGVTNTGELFF. The CDR3 coding sequence is TGTGCCAGTAGTCCGGGACTAGCGGGAGTGACGAACACCGGGGAGCTGTTTTTT. Full variable domain (missing parts from reference TRBV19 and TRBJ2-2): DGGITQSPKYLFRKEGQNVTLSCEQNLNHDAMYWYRQDPGQGLRLIYYSQIVNDFQKGDIAEGYSVSREKKESFPLTVTSAQKNPTAFYLCASSPGLAGVTNTGELFFGEGSRLTVL.

This sequence joins TRBV10-3 and TRBJ2-3, with TRBD2 matching 7 bases. Germline CDR1 reads ENHRY; CDR2 reads SYGVKD. V trimming: 6 bases; J trimming: 1 base; junction bases outside the gene matches: 4. The CDR3 runs to 14 residues. The CDR3 protein is CAIRVTSGTDTQYF. Written as DNA, the CDR3 is TGTGCCATCAGGGTTACTAGCGGCACAGATACGCAGTATTTT.

CDR3 nucleotide sequence: TGTGCCAGCAGCAGGACTAGCGGGAGGGTCTTGCCCTACGAGCAGTACTTC. Residues: CASSRTSGRVLPYEQYF. The chain couples TRBV3-1 (or the pseudogene TRBV3-2) to TRBJ2-7; 15 bases agree with TRBD2. The V and J ends lost 5 bases and 2 bases, in that order; junction bases with no gene match: 7. CDR1 and CDR2 from the germline V gene are LGHDT and YNNKEL (reference sequence). CDR3 length equals 17 residues.

The chain recombines TRBV7-8 with TRBJ2-1; 8 bases agree with TRBD2. This CDR3 is built from 18 residues. V was clipped by 1 base and J by 0 bases; unmatched bases: 8. Germline values: CDR1 SGHVS, CDR2 FQNEAQ. CDR3: CASSLGYVGGVSYNEQFF. The CDR3, as DNA: TGTGCCAGCAGCTTAGGATATGTCGGGGGGGTCTCCTACAATGAGCAGTTCTTC. Complete variable domain (other parts from reference TRBV7-8 and TRBJ2-1): GAGVSQSPRYKVAKRGQDVALRCDPISGHVSLFWYQQALGQGPEFLTYFQNEAQLDKSGLPSDRFFAERPEGSVSTLKIQRTQQEDSAVYLCASSLGYVGGVSYNEQFFGPGTRLTVL.

This clone has a handful of counts. The chain joins TRBV5-1 to TRBJ1-2, with D perhaps matching TRBD1 (6 bases). From germline, CDR1 is SGHRS and CDR2 YFSETQ. The germline V and J ends were trimmed by 4 bases and 8 bases, with 15 bases remaining between them. This CDR3 spans 13 amino acids. CDR3 DNA sequence: TGCGCCAGCAGCCCCGGCGGACAGTCCGGCTACACCTTC. Its protein is CASSPGGQSGYTF.

The chain has TRBV19 and TRBJ1-1; 9 nucleotides match TRBD1. Germline CDR1 reads LNHDA; CDR2 reads SQIVND (reference sequence). The CDR3 sequence is 17 residues long. V gave up 5 bases and J gave up 1 base; unmatched junction bases: 11. The CDR3 region has the DNA TGTGCCAGTAGTTCACCTACAGGGGGCCGGCAGAACACTGAAGCTTTCTTT. Translation gives CASSSPTGGRQNTEAFF.

The V call is TRBV7-2, the J call TRBJ1-1, with 8 bases aligning to TRBD1. The CDR3 extends over 16 amino acids. V lost 5 bases to trimming and J lost 5 bases; unmatched junction nucleotides: 13. CDR1 and CDR2 (germline): SGHTA, FQGNSA. In DNA form, the CDR3 reads TGTGCCAGCAGCAGAGACATAGACAGGGGAAGAACTGAAGCTTTCTTT. Its protein is CASSRDIDRGRTEAFF.

The CDR3 sequence is CASGPREGAHEQFF. The CDR3 DNA reads as TGTGCTAGTGGTCCCCGTGAGGGAGCTCATGAGCAGTTCTTC. J is TRBJ2-1 and V is TRBV12-5; tentative D call: TRBD2 (5 bases). The CDR3 contains 14 residues. Germline assignment: CDR1 LGHNT and CDR2 FRNRAP. Trimming stripped 5 bases from V and 8 bases from J, with 16 bases between.

This chain joins TRBV7-2 and TRBJ2-5; 8 positions agree with TRBD1. The CDR3 has 15 residues. Trimming took 6 bases from V and 7 from J; bases not matched to a gene: 13. Germline V lookup: CDR1 SGHTA, CDR2 FQGNSA. CDR3 residues: CASRFLSGQGATQYF. CDR3 coding DNA: TGTGCCAGCAGGTTCTTATCGGGGCAGGGGGCGACCCAGTACTTC.

The rearrangement links TRBV4-1 to TRBJ2-5, with TRBD2 identical over 15 bases. The CDR3 has 17 amino acids. V was pared by 1 base and J by 7 bases, with 7 bases of the junction left unmatched. Germline V gene data show CDR1 as MGHRA and CDR2 as YSYEKL. CDR3 DNA sequence: TGCGCCAGCAGCCAAGGTCATTGGGGACTAGCGGGAGGGACCCAGTACTTC. This gives the protein CASSQGHWGLAGGTQYF.

This clone has more than one count but fewer than ten. The J gene is TRBJ1-5, the V gene TRBV29-1, with D hard to call. Per the germline V gene, CDR1 is SQVTM and CDR2 is ANQGSEA. The CDR3 runs to 14 residues. V shed 5 bases and J shed 0 bases, with 11 bases lying between them. For the CDR3, the DNA is TGCAGCGTTTTGTCGGGTAATAGCAATCAGCCCCAGCATTTT. This codes for CSVLSGNSNQPQHF.

The gene calls are TRBV25-1 and TRBJ1-1; D gene unclear. V lost 7 bases and J 1 base, leaving 4 bases between the germline ends. Germline V gives CDR1 MGHDK, CDR2 SYGVNS. The CDR3 is made up of 11 amino acids. CDR3 in amino acids: CASTGNTEAFF. The CDR3 nucleotides are TGTGCCAGCACCGGGAACACTGAAGCTTTCTTT.

The chain links TRBV6-5 to TRBJ2-7, with a weak D call TRBD1 (5 bases). The CDR3 length is 12 residues. V was pared by 4 bases and J by 7 bases, with 11 bases between. Germline CDR1 MNHEY, CDR2 SVGAGI. In nucleotides, the CDR3 is TGTGCCAGCAGTTCCCCCGGACAAGAGCAGTACGTC. Translated, it gives CASSSPGQEQYV.

This chain connects TRBV18 to TRBJ2-1; 9 positions agree with TRBD2. CDR1 is KGHSH and CDR2 is LQKENI in the germline V gene. V trimming: 2 bases; J trimming: 2 bases; junction bases outside the gene matches: 1. The CDR3 has 15 residues. The CDR3 reads CASSPAGGAYNEQFF. In DNA form, the CDR3 reads TGTGCCAGCTCACCAGCGGGGGGGGCCTACAATGAGCAGTTCTTC.

This clone was found a few times. This chain links TRBV6-5 with TRBJ1-4, with 8 bases identical to TRBD1. J was trimmed by 7 bases and V by 0 bases; bases with no gene match: 4. The CDR3 covers 15 residues. Germline CDR1 and CDR2: MNHEY and SVGAGI. The DNA of the CDR3 is TGTGCCAGCAGTTACTCCAGGGGGCTGGGTGAAAAACTGTTTTTT. Encoded protein: CASSYSRGLGEKLFF.

The CDR3 loop reads CASSQVGSGLVAYEQYF. In DNA, the CDR3 is TGCGCCAGCAGCCAAGTGGGCTCGGGACTAGTGGCTTACGAGCAGTACTTC. The J gene is TRBJ2-7, the V gene TRBV4-1; 8 nucleotides line up with TRBD2. Germline assignment: CDR1 MGHRA and CDR2 YSYEKL. The trim removed 1 base at V and 4 bases at J, leaving 12 bases unmatched. CDR3 length: 17 amino acids.

This chain links TRBV5-6 with TRBJ2-5; TRBD2 is a possible D gene (6 bases). Germline CDR1 reads SGHDT; CDR2 reads YYEEEE. This CDR3 has 14 residues. The V gene lost 4 bases and the J gene lost 5 bases, with 15 bases spanning the gap. The CDR3 region is CASSVDYDGETQYF. DNA for the CDR3: TGTGCCAGCAGCGTGGACTACGACGGGGAGACCCAGTACTTC.

The genes are TRBV30 and TRBJ2-7; 9 nucleotides match TRBD2. The V segment lost 2 bases and the J segment 0 bases; nucleotides outside the gene matches: 2. Germline lookup yields CDR1 GTSNPN and CDR2 SVGIG (reference sequence). CDR3 length equals 14 residues. CDR3 protein: CAWSRGRVSYEQYV. The CDR3, as DNA: TGTGCCTGGAGTCGCGGGAGGGTCTCCTACGAGCAGTACGTC.

This chain links TRBV6-5 with TRBJ1-2, with 7 nucleotides matching TRBD1. CDR1 is MNHEY, CDR2 SVGAGI, per germline. V lost 2 bases and J lost 6; bases outside the gene matches: 3. The CDR3 runs to 13 residues. CDR3 DNA sequence: TGTGCCAGCAGTTACGGGACAGTGCATGGCTACACCTTC. Translated, it gives CASSYGTVHGYTF.

The chain joins TRBV15 to TRBJ2-5; 10 bases are shared with TRBD1. Trimming cost V 5 bases and J 4 bases; bases outside gene matches: 7. The CDR3 is 15 amino acids. Germline values: CDR1 LNHNV, CDR2 YYDKDF (reference sequence). As DNA, the CDR3 is TGTGCCACCAGCCTGCAGACAGGGGGCCGAGAGACCCAGTACTTC. Protein sequence: CATSLQTGGRETQYF. The whole variable domain, filled in from reference TRBV15 and TRBJ2-5, reads DAMVIQNPRYQVTQFGKPVTLSCSQTLNHNVMYWYQQKSSQAPKLLFHYYDKDFNNEADTPDNFQSRRPNTSFCFLDIRSPGLGDTAMYLCATSLQTGGRETQYFGPGTRLLVL.

The chain uses TRBV7-8 and TRBJ1-6; D is ambiguous. This CDR3 spans 16 amino acids. Per the germline V gene, CDR1 is SGHVS and CDR2 is FQNEAQ. With 0 bases removed from V and 9 bases from J, the gap between germline ends came to 15 bases. CDR3: CASSLAQREVGSPLHF. CDR3 DNA sequence: TGTGCCAGCAGCTTAGCCCAAAGGGAGGTGGGTTCACCCCTCCACTTT.